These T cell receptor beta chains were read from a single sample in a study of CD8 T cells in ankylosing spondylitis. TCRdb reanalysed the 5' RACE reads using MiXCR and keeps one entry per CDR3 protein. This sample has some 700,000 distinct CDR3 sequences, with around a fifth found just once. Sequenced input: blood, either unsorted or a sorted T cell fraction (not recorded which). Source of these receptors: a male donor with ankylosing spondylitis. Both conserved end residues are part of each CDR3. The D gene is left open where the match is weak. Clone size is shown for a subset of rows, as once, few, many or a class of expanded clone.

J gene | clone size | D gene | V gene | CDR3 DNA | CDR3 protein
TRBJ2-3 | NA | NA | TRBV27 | TGTGCCAGCATACCCCGGCAGAGGGCCACAGATACGCAGTATTTT | CASIPRQRATDTQYF
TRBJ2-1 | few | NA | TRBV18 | TGTGCCAGCTCACCACCTCAGCCGGGATACAATGAGCAGTTCTTC | CASSPPQPGYNEQFF
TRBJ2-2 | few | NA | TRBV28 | TGTGCCAGCAGGGCCGGGACGGCGAACACCGGGGAGCTGTTTTTT | CASRAGTANTGELFF
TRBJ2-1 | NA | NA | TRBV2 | TGTGCCAGCAGCGTTGCTAGCGAAGTAGGGCAGTTCTTC | CASSVASEVGQFF
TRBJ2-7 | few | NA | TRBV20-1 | TGCAGTGCTAGTGATCAGGGAGGAGGAAAAGCCTACGAGCAGTACTTC | CSASDQGGGKAYEQYF
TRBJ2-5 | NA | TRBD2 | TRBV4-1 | TGCGCCAGCAGCCAAGAACGGGGGGGTTGGGAGACCCAGTACTTC | CASSQERGGWETQYF
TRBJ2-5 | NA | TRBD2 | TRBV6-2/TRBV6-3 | TGTGCCAGCAGTTATGGGGCTAGCGGTGGTCGGAGGGAGACCCAGTACTTC | CASSYGASGGRRETQYF
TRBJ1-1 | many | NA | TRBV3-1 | TGTGCCAGCAGCCAAGACCTTCGGGCGAACACTGAAGCTTTCTTT | CASSQDLRANTEAFF
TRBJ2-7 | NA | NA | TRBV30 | TGTGCCTGGACCCAGGAGCTGAGCGGCTACGAGCAGTACTTC | CAWTQELSGYEQYF
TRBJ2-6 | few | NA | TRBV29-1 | TGCAGCGTTGTAGTAGTCAGGGCAATCTCTGGGGCCAACGTCCTGACTTTC | CSVVVVRAISGANVLTF
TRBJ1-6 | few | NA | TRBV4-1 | TGCGCCAGCAGCCAAGATTCGGCAGGGCACTCACCCCTCCACTTT | CASSQDSAGHSPLHF
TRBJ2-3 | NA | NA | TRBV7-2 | TGTGCCAGCAGCTTTGTGGGAGTAACAGATACGCAGTATTTT | CASSFVGVTDTQYF
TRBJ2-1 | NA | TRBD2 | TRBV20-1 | TGCAGTGTCCCTAGCGGGGGGGCAGAGGAGCAGTTCTTC | CSVPSGGAEEQFF
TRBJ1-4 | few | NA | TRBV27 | TGTGCCAGCAGCAGTATTAATGAAAAACTGTTTTTT | CASSSINEKLFF
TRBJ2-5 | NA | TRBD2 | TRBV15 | TGTGCCACAAGACTAGCGGGGGGAGAGACCCAGTACTTC | CATRLAGGETQYF
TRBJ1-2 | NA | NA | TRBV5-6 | TGTGCCAGCAGCACCGACTACGGGGACTATGGCTACACCTTC | CASSTDYGDYGYTF
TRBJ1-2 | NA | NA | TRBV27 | TGTGCCAGCCAAGTTTACGGGGGGGCTGGTGGCTACACCTTC | CASQVYGGAGGYTF
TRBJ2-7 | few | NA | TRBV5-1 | TGCGCCAGCAGCTTGGCCCGGACATCCTACGAGCAGTACTTC | CASSLARTSYEQYF
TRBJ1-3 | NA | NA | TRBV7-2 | TGTGCCAGCAGCTTAGGACCGAATGCGGGAAACACCATATATTTT | CASSLGPNAGNTIYF
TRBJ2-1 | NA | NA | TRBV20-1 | TGCAGTGCTAGTTTAGTGGCTTCCAATGAGCAGTTCTTC | CSASLVASNEQFF
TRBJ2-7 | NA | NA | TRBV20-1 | TGCAGTGCTTCCCAGAGGGGGGGGTCCTACGAGCAGTACTTC | CSASQRGGSYEQYF
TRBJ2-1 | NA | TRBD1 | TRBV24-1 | TGTGCCACCAGTGTCTCCGGGACAGGGGTCTACAATGAGCAGTTCTTC | CATSVSGTGVYNEQFF
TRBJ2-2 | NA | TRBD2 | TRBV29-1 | TGCAGCGTTGAGGGACTAGCAGATCAGGGGGAGCTGTTTTTT | CSVEGLADQGELFF
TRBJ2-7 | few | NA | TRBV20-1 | TGCAGTGCTAGAGAGGATACCCCTTCATACGAGCAGTACTTC | CSAREDTPSYEQYF
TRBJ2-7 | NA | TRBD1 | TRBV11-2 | TGTGCCAGCAGAGGCACCGGGACAGGGGCATACGAGCAGTACTTC | CASRGTGTGAYEQYF
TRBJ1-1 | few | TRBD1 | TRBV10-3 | TGTGCCATCAGTGAAGGGACAGGGGGCCCTGAAGCTTTCTTT | CAISEGTGGPEAFF
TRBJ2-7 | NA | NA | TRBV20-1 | TGCAGTGCCCGGGGAGGGGGCCCCGAAGGGGAGCAGTACTTC | CSARGGGPEGEQYF
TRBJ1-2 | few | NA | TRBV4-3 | TGCGCCAGCAGCCTAATCGCAGGGGCGAACTATGGCTACACCTTC | CASSLIAGANYGYTF
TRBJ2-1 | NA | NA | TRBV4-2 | TGTGCCAGCAGCCAAGCGAAGGATCTTTATCAGCAGTTCTTC | CASSQAKDLYQQFF
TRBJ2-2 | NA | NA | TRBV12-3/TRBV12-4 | TGTGCCAGCGGCACCGGGTCCCGGGGGACCGGGGAGCTGTTTTTT | CASGTGSRGTGELFF
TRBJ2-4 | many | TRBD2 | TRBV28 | TGTGCCAGCTCCCTGGTGAGCGGGAGGGCCCTCGCCAAAAACATTCAGTACTTC | CASSLVSGRALAKNIQYF
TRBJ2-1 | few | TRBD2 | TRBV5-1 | TGCGCCAGCAGCCGGGAGGGAGGTCTGAGGGGAAATGAGCAGTTCTTC | CASSREGGLRGNEQFF
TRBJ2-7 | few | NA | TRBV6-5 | TGTGCCAGCAGTTACTCGCAGCGGCACTACGAGCAGTACTTC | CASSYSQRHYEQYF
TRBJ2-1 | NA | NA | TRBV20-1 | TGCAGTGCTAGAGATTTCCGGCGAAGCTCCTACAATGAGCAGTTCTTC | CSARDFRRSSYNEQFF
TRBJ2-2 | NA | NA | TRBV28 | TGTGCCAGCAGTCCCCTGGGGGTCCCTGCGAACACCGGGGAGCTGTTTTTT | CASSPLGVPANTGELFF
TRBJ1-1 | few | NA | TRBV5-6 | TGTGCCAGCAGCTGGAGAGTCTCGCAGAACACTGAAGCTTTCTTT | CASSWRVSQNTEAFF
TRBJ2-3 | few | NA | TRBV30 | TGTGCCTGTCCGCAGGGCGGTAGCACAGATACGCAGTATTTT | CACPQGGSTDTQYF
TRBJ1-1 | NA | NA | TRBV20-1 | TGTGGGGTAAGGGAGGGAAACACTGAAGCTTTCTTT | CGVREGNTEAFF
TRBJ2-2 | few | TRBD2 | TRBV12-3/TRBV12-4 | TGTGCCAGCAGTTGGACTAGTGGTGGCGGGGAGCTGTTTTTT | CASSWTSGGGELFF
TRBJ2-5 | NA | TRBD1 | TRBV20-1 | TGCAGTGTAATATCCGGGACAGGGATAGTGGAGACCCAGTACTTC | CSVISGTGIVETQYF
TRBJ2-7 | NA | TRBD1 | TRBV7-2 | TGTGCCAGCAGCTTTGACATAGGGACAGGGGCGTCCTACGAGCAGTACTTC | CASSFDIGTGASYEQYF
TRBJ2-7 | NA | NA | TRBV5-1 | TGCGCCAGCAGCCCACCCGGGGATCCGTCCTACGAGCAGTACTTC | CASSPPGDPSYEQYF
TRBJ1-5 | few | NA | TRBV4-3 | TGCGCCAGCAGCCCCGATGTGGGTTCTCAGCCCCAGCATTTT | CASSPDVGSQPQHF
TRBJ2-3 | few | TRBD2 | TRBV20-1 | TGCAGTGCTTCGGACATCTGGCTAGCGGGCACAGATACGCAGTATTTT | CSASDIWLAGTDTQYF
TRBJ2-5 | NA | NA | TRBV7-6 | TGTGCCAGCAGCCCTGGGGTAGGCCAGTACTTC | CASSPGVGQYF
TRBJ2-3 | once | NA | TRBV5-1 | TGCGCCAGCAGCTTGGCCGAGGACAGTTTCGTCACAGATACGCAGTATTTT | CASSLAEDSFVTDTQYF
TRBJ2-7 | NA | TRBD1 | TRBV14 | TGTGCCAGCAGCCAAGTAGCTGGGACAGGGTACGAGCAGTACTTC | CASSQVAGTGYEQYF
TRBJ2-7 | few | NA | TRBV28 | TGTGCCAGCAGTTTCAGAGGGGACTACGAGCAGTACTTC | CASSFRGDYEQYF
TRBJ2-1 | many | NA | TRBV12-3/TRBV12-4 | TGTGCCAGCAGTTCACCCCGCCAGGGGTGGAATGAGCAGTTCTTC | CASSSPRQGWNEQFF
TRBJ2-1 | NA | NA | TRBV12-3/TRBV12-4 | TGTGCCAGCAGTTTGAAGGCTAGCGCGTACAATGAGCAGTTCTTC | CASSLKASAYNEQFF
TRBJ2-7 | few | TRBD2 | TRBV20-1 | TGCAGTGCTACCAGACTAGCGGAGCTGAATGAGCAGTACTTC | CSATRLAELNEQYF
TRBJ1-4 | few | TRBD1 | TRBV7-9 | TGTGCCAGCAGCCTTTGGGACAGGGAGAAACTGTTTTTT | CASSLWDREKLFF
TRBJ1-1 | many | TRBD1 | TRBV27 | TGTGCCAGCATCCGGACAGGGGTGAACACTGAAGCTTTCTTT | CASIRTGVNTEAFF
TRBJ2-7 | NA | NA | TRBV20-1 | TGCAGTGCTAGAGTATGGGGATCCTACGAGCAGTACTTC | CSARVWGSYEQYF
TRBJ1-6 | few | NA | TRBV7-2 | TGTGCCAGCAGCTTTCCAAATGGTTCACCCCTCCACTTT | CASSFPNGSPLHF
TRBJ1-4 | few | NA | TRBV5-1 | TGCGCCAGCAGTTCAACACACTCGGGAGAAAAACTGTTTTTT | CASSSTHSGEKLFF